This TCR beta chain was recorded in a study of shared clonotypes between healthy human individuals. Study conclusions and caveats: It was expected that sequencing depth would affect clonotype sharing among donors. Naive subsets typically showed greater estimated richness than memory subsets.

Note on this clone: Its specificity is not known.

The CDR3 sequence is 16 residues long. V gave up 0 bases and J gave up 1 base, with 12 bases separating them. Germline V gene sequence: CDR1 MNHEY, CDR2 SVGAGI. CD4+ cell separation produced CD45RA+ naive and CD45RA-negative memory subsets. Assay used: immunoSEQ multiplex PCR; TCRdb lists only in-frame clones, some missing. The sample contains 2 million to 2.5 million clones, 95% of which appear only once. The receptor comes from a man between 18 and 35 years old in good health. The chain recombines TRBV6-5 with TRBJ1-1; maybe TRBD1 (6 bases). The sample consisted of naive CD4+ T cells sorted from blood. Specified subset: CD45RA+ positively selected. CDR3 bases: TGTGCCAGCAGTTACTCGAGGCGGGGGCAGAACACTGAAGCTTTCTTT. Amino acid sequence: CASSYSRRGQNTEAFF.